The entry that follows covers one T cell receptor (beta chain) sequence. The antigen remains undetermined. The data originate from a study of CD8+CD57+ T cells in acquired aplastic anemia. CDR3 and TCR beta VDJ profiling relied on genomic DNA as the template. Via MiXCR, TCRdb re-called the reads, giving one row per CDR3 protein. Seen here are about 190,000 distinct CDR3 sequences, approximately 52% observed once, and the top ten hold approximately 15%. Findings of the study overall: CD8+ Simpson's diversity in patients was not significantly different from that in controls.

The sequenced sample was sorted CD4+, CD8+, or CD8+CD57+ T cells (not recorded which) from PBMCs. This sequence originates from a human donor in good health, serving as a control.

In DNA, the CDR3 is TGTGCCAGTAATCACCTGACAGCCATCTCACCCCTCCACTTT. Translating it yields CASNHLTAISPLHF. V and J are TRBV19 and TRBJ1-6; maybe TRBD1 (5 bases). The germline CDR1 and CDR2 sequences are LNHDA and SQIVND (reference sequence). The V and J ends lost 7 bases and 10 bases respectively, with 17 bases between them. The CDR3 loop spans 14 amino acids.